This TCR beta chain was sequenced for a study of Graves' ophthalmopathy and Graves' hyperthyroidism. Hyperthyroidism patients were newly diagnosed, ill under 2 months, and aged 18 to 65 years. This CDR3 has 16 residues. The junction had 14 bases not matched to a gene; V was cut back by 6 bases and J by 3 bases. This clonotype was found a few times. Researchers took RNA transcripts and amplified TCR beta CDR3 regions from them. An opening RT-PCR round employed HTBI primers and preceded a second-round multiplex PCR. TCRdb reprocessed the multiplex PCR reads with MiXCR, giving one entry per CDR3 protein. There are roughly 400,000 distinct CDR3 sequences in the sample; about a sixth occur only once, and roughly 2.6% lies in the top ten.

The sample was peripheral blood. The TCR sequence derives from an adult woman with stable Graves' hyperthyroidism. The chain recombines TRBV12-3 or TRBV12-4 with TRBJ2-7; TRBD1 agrees at 7 bases. The CDR3 DNA reads as TGTGCCAGCAGGGGAGAGGGACAGACCCCCTACTACGAGCAGTACTTC. It yields the protein CASRGEGQTPYYEQYF.